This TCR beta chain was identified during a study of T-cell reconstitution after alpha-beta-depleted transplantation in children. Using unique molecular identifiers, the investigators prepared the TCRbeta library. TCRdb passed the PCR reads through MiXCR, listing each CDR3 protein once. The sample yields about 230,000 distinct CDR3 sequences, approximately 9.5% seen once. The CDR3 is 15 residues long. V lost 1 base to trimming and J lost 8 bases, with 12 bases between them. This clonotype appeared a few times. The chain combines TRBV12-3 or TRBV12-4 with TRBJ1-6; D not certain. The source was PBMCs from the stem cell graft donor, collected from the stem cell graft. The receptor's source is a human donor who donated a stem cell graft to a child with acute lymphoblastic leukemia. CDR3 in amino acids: CASSLGFLADSPLHF. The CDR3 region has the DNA TGTGCCAGCAGTTTAGGTTTTTTAGCGGATTCACCCCTCCACTTT.